This TCR beta chain appears in the sequencing data of a study of T cells in Graves' hyperthyroidism and ophthalmopathy. Many counts were recorded for this clonotype. J lost 4 bases, V lost 0 bases, and 7 bases had no gene match. This CDR3 region has 16 residues. Germline assignment: CDR1 ENHRY and CDR2 SYGVKD. The CDR3 regions of TCR beta were amplified from RNA transcripts. With the HTBI primer set, the TCR CDR3 went through a first round of RT-PCR. In TCRdb, the multiplex PCR reads were re-called with MiXCR into one record per CDR3 protein. This table holds some 350,000 distinct CDR3 sequences, roughly an eighth found once.

The chain combines TRBV10-3 with TRBJ1-1; 8 bases are shared with TRBD1. Input material: blood. The receptor was derived from a woman aged 35 to 49 with Graves' ophthalmopathy. The CDR3: CAISESDRGGSTEAFF. In DNA form, the CDR3 reads TGTGCCATCAGTGAGTCCGACAGGGGAGGTAGCACTGAAGCTTTCTTT.